This passage covers 9 T cell receptor beta chains from one sample sequenced in a study. TCRdb reprocessed the 5' RACE reads with MiXCR, giving one entry per CDR3 protein. Of about 50,000 distinct CDR3 sequences in the sample, 25% to 35% were seen once. The sample comprised naive CD4+ T cells sorted from blood. Subset meaning: naive CD4+ T cells, CD4+CD45RA+CD25-. The receptors come from a female donor with breast cancer.

Worth noting for this clonotype: Being one base from a much bigger clone, this may be a read error. This chain uses TRBV12-3 or TRBV12-4 with TRBJ2-5, with 9 positions matching TRBD2. The CDR3 runs to 15 residues. As DNA, the CDR3 is TGTGCCGGCAGTTTAGTGGCTAGCGGGAAACAGACCCAGTACTTC. It encodes CAGSLVASGKQTQYF.

This clonotype showed up just a few times. V gene TRBV3-1 combines with J gene TRBJ1-5; D might be TRBD1 (5 bases). Trimming stripped 8 bases from V and 2 bases from J, with 10 bases between. The germline V gene has CDR1 LGHDT and CDR2 YNNKEL (reference sequence). CDR3 length: 13 residues. As DNA, the CDR3 is TGTGCCAGCCAAGGGGTAGGCAATCAGCCCCAGCATTTT. This encodes CASQGVGNQPQHF.

There are many counts of this clonotype. The chain employs TRBV7-3 and TRBJ2-3; TRBD2 might be the D (6 bases). Germline assignment: CDR1 SGHTA and CDR2 FQGTGA. CDR3 length: 15 residues. The V gene lost 4 bases and the J gene lost 0 bases, with 11 bases spanning the gap. CDR3: CASSSGTLSTDTQYF. The CDR3 DNA reads as TGTGCCAGCAGCTCCGGGACTTTAAGCACAGATACGCAGTATTTT. Using reference TRBV7-3 and TRBJ2-3 for the parts outside the CDR3, the full variable domain is GAGVSQTPSNKVTEKGKYVELRCDPISGHTALYWYRQSLGQGPEFLIYFQGTGAADDSGLPNDRFFAVRPEGSVSTLKIQRTERGDSAVYLCASSSGTLSTDTQYFGPGTRLTVL.

Remarks on this clonotype: One base away lies a much larger clone, so this may be a sequencing read error. The chain uses TRBV7-8 and TRBJ1-2, with a possible D match to TRBD1 (5 bases). CDR1 and CDR2 from the germline V gene are SGHVS and FQNEAQ. The length of the CDR3 is 15 residues. DNA of the CDR3: TGTGCCAGCAGCCGAGGTGGGGCAGACTACTATGGCCACACCTTC. Translation gives CASSRGGADYYGHTF.

This clonotype has at least ten counts. The chain is built from TRBV4-2 and TRBJ1-6; unclear D gene. V was clipped by 3 bases and J by 5 bases, with 8 bases between them. Germline V gene sequence: CDR1 LGHNA, CDR2 YNFKEQ. The CDR3 is 14 residues long. CDR3 residues: CASSQGRDNSPLHF. Written as DNA, the CDR3 is TGTGCCAGCAGCCAGGGCCGAGATAATTCACCCCTCCACTTT.

In its sample, this clonotype was seen a few times. The J gene is TRBJ1-5, the V gene TRBV20-1; possibly TRBD1 for D (6 bases). The V end lost 5 bases, the J end lost 3 bases, and 17 bases lay between the germline ends. CDR1 and CDR2 from the germline V gene are DFQATT and SNEGSKA (reference sequence). The length of the CDR3 is 15 residues. As DNA, the CDR3 is TGCAGTGCTCGTCCCCGGGACACCGTCAATCAGCCCCAGCATTTT. Translating it yields CSARPRDTVNQPQHF.

This sequence joins TRBV6-1 and TRBJ1-1, with D unresolved. The CDR3 extends over 15 amino acids. Per germline, CDR1 MNHNS and CDR2 SASEGT. The V and J ends lost 8 bases and 0 bases respectively, with 16 bases between them. In DNA, the CDR3 is TGTGCCAGCCGAAACAGATTCCCGGTGAACACTGAAGCTTTCTTT. This codes for CASRNRFPVNTEAFF.

This chain joins TRBV7-2 and TRBJ2-2, with D perhaps assigned TRBD1 or TRBD2 (5 bases each). CDR3 length: 14 amino acids. Germline V gives CDR1 SGHTA, CDR2 FQGNSA. V lost 10 bases and J lost 0, with 12 bases in between. The CDR3 here is CAIRDRTNTGELFF. The CDR3 coding sequence is TGTGCCATACGGGACCGCACGAACACCGGGGAGCTGTTTTTT.

This clonotype occurred once. In DNA, the CDR3 is TGCAGTGCTAGAGACTATAATTCACCCCTCCACTTT. It codes for CSARDYNSPLHF. This chain uses TRBV20-1 with TRBJ1-6; D unclear. V was trimmed by 0 bases and J by 3 bases, leaving 0 bases between them. The CDR3 runs to 12 residues. Germline V gene data show CDR1 as DFQATT and CDR2 as SNEGSKA (reference sequence).